Shown below are 27 T cell receptor beta chains from a single sample sequenced in a study of T-cell reconstitution after alpha-beta-depleted transplantation in children listed by TCRdb under 2016. Sample treatment or condition, as interpreted from the label and publication: allogeneic hematopoietic cell transplantation with graft depleted of TCRalphabeta T cells and CD19 B cells. Libraries were prepared through PCR. Sequencing instrument: Illumina HiSeq 2500. TCR libraries were prepared with molecular barcoding, using unique molecular identifiers to normalize TCRbeta repertoire quantification. In-frame beta chains were kept once TCRdb had trimmed the public reads at Q25 with fastp and called clones with MiXCR. Merged by CDR3 protein, the rows form single entries marked with the most common genes and DNA. The sample contains approximately 110,000 distinct CDR3 sequences, approximately 10% of them found a single time. The ten largest clones take up 30% to 35% of the sample.

This sample comprised PBMCs, obtained before TCRalphabeta/CD19-depleted stem cell transplant. These receptors originate from a boy aged 2 to 9 with acute lymphoblastic leukemia, due to receive a stem cell transplant.

There are a few counts of this clonotype. The chain uses TRBV7-8 and TRBJ2-2, with 10 nucleotides matching TRBD1. CDR1 and CDR2 (germline): SGHVS, FQNEAQ. V lost 1 base to trimming and J lost 6 bases; unmatched junction nucleotides: 8. The length of the CDR3 is 17 residues. CDR3 protein: CASSLVFDRGRPGELFF. CDR3 coding DNA: TGTGCCAGCAGCTTAGTGTTCGACAGGGGGCGGCCCGGGGAGCTGTTTTTT.

This clonotype was seen a handful of times. The V call is TRBV20-1, the J call TRBJ2-7; perhaps TRBD2 as D (5 bases). V was cut by 4 bases and J by 2 bases, with 12 bases left in between. This CDR3 region has 13 residues. Germline CDR1 reads DFQATT; CDR2 reads SNEGSKA (reference sequence). CDR3 coding DNA: TGCAGTGCTAATTCAGCGGATACCTACGAGCAGTACTTC. Translation gives CSANSADTYEQYF.

This clonotype was observed many times. This rearrangement joins TRBV12-3 or TRBV12-4 to TRBJ2-1, with 9 bases identical to TRBD2. With V trimmed by 6 bases and J by 4 bases, 16 bases remained unmatched. CDR3 length: 18 amino acids. The CDR3 DNA reads TGTGCCAGCAGGACGGGACTAGCCTGGTCTAGTAATTACAATGAGCAGTTCTTC. Protein sequence: CASRTGLAWSSNYNEQFF.

This clonotype showed up many times. V usage is TRBV20-1 and J usage is TRBJ2-1; 9 bases line up with TRBD2. The CDR3 loop spans 14 amino acids. Losses at the gene ends were 5 bases for V and 3 bases for J; bases not matched to a gene: 5. The germline CDR1 and CDR2 sequences are DFQATT and SNEGSKA (reference sequence). The CDR3 protein is CSAETSGHYNEQFF. DNA of the CDR3: TGCAGTGCTGAGACTAGCGGCCACTACAATGAGCAGTTCTTC.

The rearrangement uses TRBV20-1 and TRBJ2-5, with 14 positions matching TRBD2. Germline CDR1 reads DFQATT; CDR2 reads SNEGSKA (reference sequence). The CDR3 has 16 amino acids. Trimming took 3 bases from V and 3 from J; bases not matched to a gene: 6. The CDR3, as DNA: TGCAGTGCTAGGGCCCGGACTAGCGGGAGGAAAGAGACCCAGTACTTC. Translation: CSARARTSGRKETQYF.

This clonotype was detected only a few times. This sequence joins TRBV7-3 and TRBJ2-1; D is possibly TRBD2 (5 bases). Germline V gene lookup returns CDR1 SGHTA and CDR2 FQGTGA. Deletions cut 10 bases from V and 0 bases from J, with 10 bases between. This CDR3 contains 13 residues. The CDR3 sequence: CATSRGSYNEQFF. CDR3 nucleotides: TGTGCCACCTCCCGGGGCTCCTACAATGAGCAGTTCTTC. The whole variable domain, filled in from reference TRBV7-3 and TRBJ2-1, reads GAGVSQTPSNKVTEKGKYVELRCDPISGHTALYWYRQSLGQGPEFLIYFQGTGAADDSGLPNDRFFAVRPEGSVSTLKIQRTERGDSAVYLCATSRGSYNEQFFGPGTRLTVL.

This clonotype was seen ten or more times. The J gene is TRBJ2-2, the V gene TRBV6-1; D is tentatively TRBD1 or TRBD2 (5 bases each). Deletions cut 6 bases from V and 0 bases from J, with 8 bases between. The CDR3 runs 14 residues. Germline V gene data show CDR1 as MNHNS and CDR2 as SASEGT. The CDR3 DNA reads TGTGCCAGCAGGGGGGTTCCGAACACCGGGGAGCTGTTTTTT. Its protein product is CASRGVPNTGELFF.

This clonotype has at least ten counts. This chain joins TRBV3-1 and TRBJ2-1; 11 positions agree with TRBD2. V lost 1 base and J lost 6; bases outside the gene matches: 8. The germline V gene has CDR1 LGHDT and CDR2 YNNKEL (reference sequence). The CDR3 runs 17 residues. CDR3 sequence (DNA): TGTGCCAGCAGCCAAGGTCGTAGCGGGAGGGGGGGCAATGAGCAGTTCTTC. Amino acid sequence: CASSQGRSGRGGNEQFF.

The chain is built from TRBV4-1 and TRBJ2-2; D gene uncertain. Germline CDR1 is MGHRA and CDR2 is YSYEKL. Deletions cut 4 bases from V and 1 base from J, with 7 bases between. The CDR3 consists of 14 residues. The CDR3 sequence is CASSLKVNTGELFF. The CDR3 coding sequence is TGCGCCAGCAGCCTAAAGGTGAACACCGGGGAGCTGTTTTTT.

This clonotype came up many times. The rearrangement joins TRBV5-6 to TRBJ2-3; D possibly corresponds to TRBD2 (6 bases). Deletions cut 4 bases from V and 5 bases from J, with 11 bases between. Germline V CDR1 and CDR2: SGHDT, YYEEEE. This CDR3 comprises 13 residues. DNA for the CDR3: TGTGCCAGCAGCCACGGGGGTCAAGATACGCAGTATTTT. Amino acid sequence: CASSHGGQDTQYF.

A note on this clonotype: Sequence at one end of the junction differs from germline and may be a read error. The chain recombines TRBV20-1 with TRBJ2-1; 15 bases are a match to TRBD2. This CDR3 contains 19 residues. Per germline, CDR1 DFQATT and CDR2 SNEGSKA (reference sequence). The CDR3 DNA follows: TGCAGTGGTAGAGATCCGGGACTAGCGGGAGGTAGTTCCTACAATGAGCAGTTCTTC. Residues: CSGRDPGLAGGSSYNEQFF.

With regard to this clonotype: This CDR3 is missing its conserved last phenylalanine or tryptophan, likely due to a read error. The rearrangement links TRBV5-8 to TRBJ2-7; the match to TRBD1 covers 7 bases. The ends lost 4 bases at V and 0 bases at J; junction bases unmatched: 10. Germline V lookup: CDR1 SGHTS, CDR2 YDEGEE. The CDR3 covers 16 residues. CDR3 region: CASSRPGTDTSYEQYY. CDR3 DNA sequence: TGTGCCAGCAGCCGACCCGGGACAGACACCTCCTACGAGCAGTACTAC.

The gene calls are TRBV12-3 or TRBV12-4 and TRBJ2-7; possible D gene TRBD2, 5 bases. The V gene lost 6 bases and the J gene lost 4 bases, with 16 bases spanning the gap. The CDR3 has 14 amino acids. In nucleotides, the CDR3 is TGTGCCAGCAGCCTTGCAAGTAGCGCATACGAGCAGTACTTC. This sequence encodes CASSLASSAYEQYF.

This clonotype was found a few times. CDR3 loop: CASSLRTPSRLADYNEQFF. The CDR3 DNA is TGTGCCAGCAGCTTACGAACCCCCTCCCGACTAGCGGATTACAATGAGCAGTTCTTC. This sequence joins TRBV7-6 and TRBJ2-1, with 9 bases matching TRBD2. With 2 bases clipped from V and 4 bases from J, the junction kept 15 bases outside the gene matches. The CDR3 sequence is 19 residues long. Per the germline V gene, CDR1 is SGHVS and CDR2 is FNYEAQ.

The V call is TRBV5-1, the J call TRBJ2-6; D is unclear. The germline V and J ends were trimmed by 4 bases and 0 bases, with 11 bases remaining between them. Germline lookup yields CDR1 SGHRS and CDR2 YFSETQ. The CDR3 contains 16 residues. In nucleotides, the CDR3 is TGCGCCAGCAGCGACGGACGGACCTCTGGGGCCAACGTCCTGACTTTC. It is translated as CASSDGRTSGANVLTF.

The rearrangement links TRBV4-2 to TRBJ1-1; TRBD1 might be the D (6 bases). Germline lookup yields CDR1 LGHNA and CDR2 YNFKEQ. The CDR3 length is 12 residues. Trimming removed 4 bases from V and 5 bases from J, with 8 bases in between. The CDR3: CASSPRGTEAFF. DNA for the CDR3: TGTGCCAGCAGCCCTAGGGGGACTGAAGCTTTCTTT.

There are a few counts of this clonotype. The chain carries TRBV7-8 and TRBJ2-7, with 9 bases matching TRBD1. Germline assignment: CDR1 SGHVS and CDR2 FQNEAQ. The CDR3 totals 15 residues. Losses at the gene ends were 0 bases for V and 1 base for J; bases not matched to a gene: 1. The CDR3 is CASSLAGTGSYEQYF. In DNA form, the CDR3 reads TGTGCCAGCAGCTTAGCCGGGACAGGGTCCTACGAGCAGTACTTC.

Many counts were recorded for this clonotype. The genes are TRBV5-1 and TRBJ2-1, with 13 bases lining up with TRBD2. This CDR3 has 16 residues. CDR1 is SGHRS, CDR2 YFSETQ, per germline. V gave up 4 bases and J gave up 9 bases; unmatched junction bases: 10. DNA for the CDR3: TGCGCCAGCAGCCTGAGACTAGCGGGAGGTGGTGGTGAGCAGTTCTTC. This translates into CASSLRLAGGGGEQFF. The full variable domain, rest sourced from reference TRBV5-1 and TRBJ2-1, is KAGVTQTPRYLIKTRGQQVTLSCSPISGHRSVSWYQQTPGQGLQFLFEYFSETQRNKGNFPGRFSGRQFSNSRSEMNVSTLELGDSALYLCASSLRLAGGGGEQFFGPGTRLTVL.

The chain links TRBV4-1 to TRBJ2-1, with 9 bases lining up with TRBD2. Germline V gene lookup returns CDR1 MGHRA and CDR2 YSYEKL. The CDR3 is 19 residues long. The V gene end was trimmed by 3 bases and the J gene end by 5 bases; junction bases not matched to a gene: 17. CDR3 residues: CASSQGRGGAGGLDNEQFF. DNA for the CDR3: TGCGCCAGCAGCCAGGGGCGGGGGGGGGCGGGAGGTCTAGACAATGAGCAGTTCTTC.

The genes are TRBV4-1 and TRBJ2-7; 12 bases are a match to TRBD2. The CDR3 extends over 16 amino acids. V lost 4 bases and J lost 4; bases outside the gene matches: 8. Germline V gene lookup returns CDR1 MGHRA and CDR2 YSYEKL. The CDR3 loop reads CASSPVPSGRVYEQYF. DNA of the CDR3: TGCGCCAGCAGCCCTGTACCTAGCGGGAGGGTTTACGAGCAGTACTTC.

J is TRBJ2-7 and V is TRBV18, with D possibly matching TRBD2 (5 bases). The CDR3 sequence is 18 residues long. Germline V gene lookup returns CDR1 KGHSH and CDR2 LQKENI. V lost 0 bases to trimming and J lost 3 bases, with 21 bases between them. CDR3 DNA: TGTGCCAGCTCACCACCTTTGACGCGGGCCCTCGGCAACTACGAGCAGTACTTC. Translating it yields CASSPPLTRALGNYEQYF. The whole variable domain, remainder taken from reference TRBV18 and TRBJ2-7, is NAGVMQNPRHLVRRRGQEARLRCSPMKGHSHVYWYRQLPEEGLKFMVYLQKENIIDESGMPKERFSAEFPKEGPSILRIQQVVRGDSAAYFCASSPPLTRALGNYEQYFGPGTRLTVT.

This clonotype was seen only a few times. This sequence joins TRBV5-1 and TRBJ2-7; weak D call: TRBD2 (7 bases). CDR3 length: 17 residues. The V gene's germline CDR1 is SGHRS and CDR2 YFSETQ. Trimming took 2 bases from V and 2 from J, leaving 20 bases between them. CDR3 sequence reads: CASSFTWDRGGTYEQYF. CDR3 bases: TGCGCCAGCAGCTTTACCTGGGACCGCGGGGGCACCTACGAGCAGTACTTC.

The rearrangement links TRBV20-1 to TRBJ2-7; TRBD1 is a possible D gene (5 bases). V dropped 2 bases and J dropped 0 bases, with 14 bases sitting between them. In germline, CDR1 is DFQATT, CDR2 SNEGSKA (reference sequence). The CDR3 loop spans 15 amino acids. CDR3 region: CSARTDRPSSYEQYF. The CDR3 nucleotides read TGCAGTGCTAGAACAGACAGACCTAGCTCCTACGAGCAGTACTTC.

A few counts support this clonotype. This chain joins TRBV5-1 and TRBJ1-4; 7 bases are a match to TRBD1. The V and J ends lost 5 bases and 3 bases, in that order; junction bases with no gene match: 7. CDR1 SGHRS and CDR2 YFSETQ come from the germline V gene. This CDR3 is built from 15 residues. The CDR3 loop reads CASRESGQPNEKLFF. The CDR3 DNA sequence: TGCGCCAGCAGGGAATCGGGACAGCCTAATGAAAAACTGTTTTTT.

This clonotype was seen a few times. The chain joins TRBV5-1 to TRBJ2-1; D possibly corresponds to TRBD2 (6 bases). This CDR3 is 16 amino acids long. Germline values: CDR1 SGHRS, CDR2 YFSETQ. Between the trimmed V and J ends, which lost 0 bases and 5 bases, there was a span of 15 bases. CDR3 sequence (DNA): TGCGCCAGCAGCTTGGCTACATATAGCGGAAACAATGAGCAGTTCTTC. Amino acid sequence: CASSLATYSGNNEQFF.

The sample holds a few counts of this clonotype. J is TRBJ1-2 and V is TRBV12-3 or TRBV12-4, with no clear D. The CDR3 has 15 residues. Trimming left V 4 bases short and J 0 bases short, with 12 bases between. This CDR3 reads CASSSPRVANYGYTF. CDR3 sequence (DNA): TGTGCCAGCAGTTCCCCAAGGGTAGCTAACTATGGCTACACCTTC.

The J gene is TRBJ1-2, the V gene TRBV28; D is possibly TRBD1 (5 bases). V was clipped by 5 bases and J by 8 bases, with 12 bases between them. Germline V gene lookup returns CDR1 MDHEN and CDR2 SYDVKM. This CDR3 is 12 amino acids long. CDR3 DNA sequence: TGTGCCAGCAGTCCCAGACAGTGGGGCTACACCTTC. It yields the protein CASSPRQWGYTF.